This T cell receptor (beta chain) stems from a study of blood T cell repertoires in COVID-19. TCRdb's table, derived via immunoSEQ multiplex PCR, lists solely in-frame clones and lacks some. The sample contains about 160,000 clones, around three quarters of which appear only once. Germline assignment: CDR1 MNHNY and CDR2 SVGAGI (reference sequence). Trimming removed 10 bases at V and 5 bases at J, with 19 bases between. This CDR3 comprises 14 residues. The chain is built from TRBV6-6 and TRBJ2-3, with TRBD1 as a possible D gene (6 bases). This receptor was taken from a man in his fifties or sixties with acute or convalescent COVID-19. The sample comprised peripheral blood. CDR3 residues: CATSLQQGIDTQYF. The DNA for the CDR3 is TGTGCCACCTCCCTCCAGCAGGGGATAGATACGCAGTATTTT.